This TCR beta chain emerged from a study of OX40 agonist ivuxolimab in advanced cancers. Libraries were prepared by immunoSEQ multiplex PCR; TCRdb keeps only in-frame clonotypes and omits some of them. The sample carries approximately 98,000 clones, around 90% recorded once. This clone appeared a single time. The antigen is not known. Study conclusions and caveats: Dosing at 0.1 to 3.0 mg/kg was accompanied by clonal expansion of CD4+ and CD8+ blood T cells by week 6.

The ends lost 2 bases at V and 6 bases at J; junction bases unmatched: 15. The CDR3 runs to 18 residues. The V gene's germline CDR1 is WNHNN and CDR2 SYGVQD (reference sequence). This chain uses TRBV10-1 with TRBJ1-1; TRBD1 agrees at 10 bases. The receptor comes from an adult with an advanced solid tumor such as melanoma, head and neck, liver or kidney cancer. Sequencing used CD4+ or CD8+ T cells sorted from blood, obtained in a trial of the OX40 agonist ivuxolimab. The CDR3 nucleotides are TGCGCCAGCAGTGAGAGCCCGCTGGACAGGGGGTCGCAGTCTGAAGCTTTCTTT. This translates into CASSESPLDRGSQSEAFF.